The subject of this entry is one TCR beta chain. What it binds is not known. This sample is drawn from a study of T cell responses to AZD1222 COVID-19 vaccine. The J segment lost 13 bases and the V segment lost 4 bases, leaving 12 bases of the junction unmatched. The CDR3 is made up of 16 amino acids. CDR1 and CDR2 from the germline V gene are MGHDK and SYGVNS. Only in-frame clones appear in the TCRdb table, and some are missing; sequencing was by immunoSEQ multiplex PCR. The repertoire consists of about 130,000 clones, with about nine tenths occurring once and the leading ten covering around 0.99%. Study conclusions and caveats: Baseline testing showed seropositivity in only a handful of AZD1222 recipients.

The clonotype originates from an adult who received the AZD1222 COVID-19 vaccine. The material was peripheral blood, obtained 28 days after the second AZD1222 dose. This chain joins TRBV25-1 and TRBJ1-6, with 11 positions matching TRBD1. The CDR3 DNA reads TGTGCCAGCAGTGGTCCGGGACAGGGGGAGTATTATCCCCTCCACTTT. This sequence encodes CASSGPGQGEYYPLHF.